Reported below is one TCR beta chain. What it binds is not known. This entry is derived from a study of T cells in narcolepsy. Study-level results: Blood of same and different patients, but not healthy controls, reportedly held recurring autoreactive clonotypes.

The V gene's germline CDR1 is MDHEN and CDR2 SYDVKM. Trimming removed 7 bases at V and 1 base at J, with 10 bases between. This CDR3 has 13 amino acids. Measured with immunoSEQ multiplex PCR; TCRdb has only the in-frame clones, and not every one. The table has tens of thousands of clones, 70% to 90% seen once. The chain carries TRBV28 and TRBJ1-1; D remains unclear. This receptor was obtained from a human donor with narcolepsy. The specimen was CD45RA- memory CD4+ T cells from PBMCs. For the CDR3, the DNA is TGTGCCAGCATTCCCGCAGGGAACACTGAAGCTTTCTTT. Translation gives CASIPAGNTEAFF.